This T cell receptor (beta chain) was sequenced in a study of glioma-infiltrating T cells after dendritic cell vaccination. The CDR3 loop spans 17 amino acids. Germline V gives CDR1 GTSNPN, CDR2 SVGIG (reference sequence). V lost 4 bases to trimming and J lost 5 bases; unmatched junction nucleotides: 13. The count of this clone is one. The time point is: after dendritic cell vaccination, including at tumor progression/relapse. Patients had residual fresh-frozen tumor tissue and more than two years of survival data. TCRdb's table, derived via immunoSEQ multiplex PCR, lists solely in-frame clones and lacks some. The sample lists 90,000 to 140,000 clones, around 91% occurring once.

This chain joins TRBV30 and TRBJ2-1, with TRBD2 identical over 11 bases. The clonotype was recovered from a human donor with glioblastoma. The sequenced sample was blood, obtained after dendritic cell vaccination. The chain's CDR3 is CAWKSKGGLAANNEQFF. CDR3 coding DNA: TGTGCCTGGAAAAGTAAAGGGGGACTAGCGGCTAACAATGAGCAGTTCTTC.